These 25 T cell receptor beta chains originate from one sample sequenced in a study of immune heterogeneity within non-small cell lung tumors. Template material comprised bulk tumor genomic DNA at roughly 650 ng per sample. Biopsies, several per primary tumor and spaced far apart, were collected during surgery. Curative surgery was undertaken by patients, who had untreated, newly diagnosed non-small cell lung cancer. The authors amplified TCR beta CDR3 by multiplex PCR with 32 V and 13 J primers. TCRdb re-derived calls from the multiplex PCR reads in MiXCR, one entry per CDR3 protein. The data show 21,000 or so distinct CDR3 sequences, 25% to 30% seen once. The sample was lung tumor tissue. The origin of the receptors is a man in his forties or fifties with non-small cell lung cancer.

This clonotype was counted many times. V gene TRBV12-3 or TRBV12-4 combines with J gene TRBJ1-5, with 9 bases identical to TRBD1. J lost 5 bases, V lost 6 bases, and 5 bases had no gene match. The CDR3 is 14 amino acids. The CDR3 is CASRPTGGDQPQHF. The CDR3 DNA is TGTGCCAGCAGACCTACAGGGGGCGATCAGCCCCAGCATTTT.

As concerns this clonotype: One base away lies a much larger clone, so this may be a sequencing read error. CDR3 residues: CASISLPGTRGTDTQYF. Here the CDR3 DNA reads TGTGCCAGCATTTCGCTCCCCGGGACTAGGGGCACAGATACGCAGTATTTT. The V call is TRBV27, the J call TRBJ2-3; TRBD2 matches 8 bases. This CDR3 spans 17 amino acids. Losses at the gene ends were 7 bases for V and 1 base for J; bases not matched to a gene: 13. Germline lookup yields CDR1 MNHEY and CDR2 SMNVEV (reference sequence).

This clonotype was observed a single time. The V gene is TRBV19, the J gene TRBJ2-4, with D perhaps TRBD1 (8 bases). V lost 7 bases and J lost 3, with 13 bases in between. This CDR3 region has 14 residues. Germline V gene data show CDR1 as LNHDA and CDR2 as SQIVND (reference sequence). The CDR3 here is CASTHRGGKNIQYF. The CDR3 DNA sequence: TGTGCCAGTACTCACAGGGGGGGCAAAAACATTCAGTACTTC.

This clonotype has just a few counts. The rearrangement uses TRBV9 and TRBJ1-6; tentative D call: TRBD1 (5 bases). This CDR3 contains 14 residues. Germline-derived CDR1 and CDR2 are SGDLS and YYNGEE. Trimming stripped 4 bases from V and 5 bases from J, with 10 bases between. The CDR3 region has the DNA TGTGCCAGCAGCTACGACAGACATAATTCACCCCTCCACTTT. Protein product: CASSYDRHNSPLHF.

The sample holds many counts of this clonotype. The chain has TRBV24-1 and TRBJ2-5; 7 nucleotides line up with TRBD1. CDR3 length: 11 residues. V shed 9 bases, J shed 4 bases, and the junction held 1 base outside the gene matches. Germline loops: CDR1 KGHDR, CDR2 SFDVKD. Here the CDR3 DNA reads TGTGCCACCGGGACAGTAGAGACCCAGTACTTC. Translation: CATGTVETQYF.

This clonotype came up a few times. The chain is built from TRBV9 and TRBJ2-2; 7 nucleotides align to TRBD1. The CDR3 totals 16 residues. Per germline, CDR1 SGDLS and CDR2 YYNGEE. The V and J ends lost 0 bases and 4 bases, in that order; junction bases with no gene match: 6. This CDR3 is CASSVVWAGGTGELFF. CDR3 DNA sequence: TGTGCCAGCAGCGTAGTGTGGGCAGGGGGCACCGGGGAGCTGTTTTTT.

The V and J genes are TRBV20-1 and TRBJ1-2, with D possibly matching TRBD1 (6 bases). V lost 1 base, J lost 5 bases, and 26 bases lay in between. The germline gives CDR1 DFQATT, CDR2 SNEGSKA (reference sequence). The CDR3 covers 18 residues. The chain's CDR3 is CSARAGGQGRAVGYGYTF. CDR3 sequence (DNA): TGCAGTGCTAGAGCGGGGGGTCAGGGGCGAGCGGTCGGGTATGGCTACACCTTC.

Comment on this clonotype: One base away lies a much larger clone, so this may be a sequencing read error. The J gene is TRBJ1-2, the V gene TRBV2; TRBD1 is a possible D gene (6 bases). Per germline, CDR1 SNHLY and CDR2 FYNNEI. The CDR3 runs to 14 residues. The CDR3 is CASSDSRGSGGFTF. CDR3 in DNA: TGTGCCAGCAGTGACAGCAGGGGCTCAGGTGGCTTCACCTTC.

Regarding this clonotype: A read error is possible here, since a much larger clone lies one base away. The CDR3 nucleotides are TGTGCCAGCAGCGTAGCTTCGGGACAGGGTGTCTACGAGCAGTACTTC. Translated: CASSVASGQGVYEQYF. The chain has TRBV9 and TRBJ2-7, with 9 bases fitting TRBD1. Germline CDR1 SGDLS, CDR2 YYNGEE. The CDR3 covers 16 residues. Trimming at V came to 0 bases and at J to 3 bases, leaving 7 bases not matched to a gene.

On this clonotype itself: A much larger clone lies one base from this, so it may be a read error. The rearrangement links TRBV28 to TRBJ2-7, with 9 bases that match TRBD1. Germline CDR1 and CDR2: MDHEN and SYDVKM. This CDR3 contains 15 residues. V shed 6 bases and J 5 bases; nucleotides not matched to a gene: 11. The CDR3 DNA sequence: TGTGCCAGCAGACCCCCGGGGACAGGGATCAACGAGCAGTACTTC. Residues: CASRPPGTGINEQYF. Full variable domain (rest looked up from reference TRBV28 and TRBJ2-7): DVKVTQSSRYLVKRTGEKVFLECVQDMDHENMFWYRQDPGLGLRLIYFSYDVKMKEKGDIPEGYSVSREKKERFSLILESASTNQTSMYLCASRPPGTGINEQYFGPGTRLTVT.

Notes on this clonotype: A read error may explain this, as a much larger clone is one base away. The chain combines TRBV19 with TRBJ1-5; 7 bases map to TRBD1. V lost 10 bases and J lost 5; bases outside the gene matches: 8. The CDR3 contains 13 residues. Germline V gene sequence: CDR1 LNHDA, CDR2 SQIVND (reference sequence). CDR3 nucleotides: TGTGCCACCTCCGGGACAGAAGATCAGCCCCAGCATTTT. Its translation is CATSGTEDQPQHF.

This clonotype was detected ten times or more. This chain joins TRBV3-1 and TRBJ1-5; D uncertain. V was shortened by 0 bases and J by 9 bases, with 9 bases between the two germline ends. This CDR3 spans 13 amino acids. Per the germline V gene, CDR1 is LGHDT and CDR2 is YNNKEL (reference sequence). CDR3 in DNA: TGTGCCAGCAGCCAAGATCCGGGCCGGCCCCAGCATTTT. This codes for CASSQDPGRPQHF.

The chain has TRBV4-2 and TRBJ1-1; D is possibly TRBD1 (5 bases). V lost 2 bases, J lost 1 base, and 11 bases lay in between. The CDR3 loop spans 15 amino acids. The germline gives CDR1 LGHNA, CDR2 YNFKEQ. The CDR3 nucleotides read TGTGCCAGCAGCCAACTCGCCCAGGGGAACACTGAAGCTTTCTTT. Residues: CASSQLAQGNTEAFF.

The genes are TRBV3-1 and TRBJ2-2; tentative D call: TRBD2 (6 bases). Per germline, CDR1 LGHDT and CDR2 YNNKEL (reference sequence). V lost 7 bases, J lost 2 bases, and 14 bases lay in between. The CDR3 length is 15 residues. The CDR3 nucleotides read TGTGCCAGCACTTACGGGACTGTAAACACCGGGGAGCTGTTTTTT. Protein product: CASTYGTVNTGELFF.

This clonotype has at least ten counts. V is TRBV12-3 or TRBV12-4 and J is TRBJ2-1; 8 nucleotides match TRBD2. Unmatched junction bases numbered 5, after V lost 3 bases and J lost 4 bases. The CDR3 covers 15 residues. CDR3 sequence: CASSLVLAGYNEQFF. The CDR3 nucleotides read TGTGCCAGCAGTTTGGTCCTAGCGGGTTACAATGAGCAGTTCTTC.

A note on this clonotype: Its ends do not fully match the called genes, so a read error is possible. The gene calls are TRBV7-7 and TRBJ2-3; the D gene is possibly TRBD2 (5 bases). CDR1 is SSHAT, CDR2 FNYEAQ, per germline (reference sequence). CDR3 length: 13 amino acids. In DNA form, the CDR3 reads TGTGCTAGCAGCTTAGGTCGGGAAGGGACGCAGTATTTT. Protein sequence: CASSLGREGTQYF.

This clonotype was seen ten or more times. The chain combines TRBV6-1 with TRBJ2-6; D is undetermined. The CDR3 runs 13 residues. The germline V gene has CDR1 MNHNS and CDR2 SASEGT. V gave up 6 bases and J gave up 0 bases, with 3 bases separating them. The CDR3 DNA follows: TGTGCCAGCAGCAGCTCTGGGGCCAACGTCCTGACTTTC. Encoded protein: CASSSSGANVLTF.

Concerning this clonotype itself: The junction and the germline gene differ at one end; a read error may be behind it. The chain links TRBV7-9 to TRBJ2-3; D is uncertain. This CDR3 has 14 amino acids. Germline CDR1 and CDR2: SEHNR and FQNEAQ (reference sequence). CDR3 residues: CASSFLESGDTQYF. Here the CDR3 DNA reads TGTGCAAGCAGCTTTTTGGAGTCTGGGGATACGCAGTATTTT.

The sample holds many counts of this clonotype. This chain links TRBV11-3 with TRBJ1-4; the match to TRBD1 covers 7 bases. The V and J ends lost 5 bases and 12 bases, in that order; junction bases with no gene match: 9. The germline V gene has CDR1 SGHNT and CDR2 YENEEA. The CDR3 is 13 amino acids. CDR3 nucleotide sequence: TGTGCCAGCAGCGCCGACAGGGACCGGGAACTGTTTTTT. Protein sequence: CASSADRDRELFF.

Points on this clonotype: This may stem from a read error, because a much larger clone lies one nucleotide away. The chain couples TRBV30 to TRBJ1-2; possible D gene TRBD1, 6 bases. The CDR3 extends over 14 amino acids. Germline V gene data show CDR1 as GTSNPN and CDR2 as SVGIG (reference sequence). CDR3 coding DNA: TGTGCCCGGAGTTCGGCCACAGGGATCGGTGGCTACACCTTC. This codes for CARSSATGIGGYTF.

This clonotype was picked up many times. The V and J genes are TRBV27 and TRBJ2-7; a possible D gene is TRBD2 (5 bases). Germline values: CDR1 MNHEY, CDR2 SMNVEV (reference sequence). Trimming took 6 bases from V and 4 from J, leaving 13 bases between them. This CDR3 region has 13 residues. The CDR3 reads CASRRGFGYEQYF. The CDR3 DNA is TGTGCCAGCAGACGGGGATTCGGGTACGAGCAGTACTTC.

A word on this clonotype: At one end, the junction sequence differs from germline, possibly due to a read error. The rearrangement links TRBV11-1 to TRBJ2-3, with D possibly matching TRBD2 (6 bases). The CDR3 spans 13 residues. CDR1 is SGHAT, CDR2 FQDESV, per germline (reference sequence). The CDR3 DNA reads TGTGACAGCAGCACGGGACTCACAGATACGCAGTATTTT. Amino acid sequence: CDSSTGLTDTQYF.

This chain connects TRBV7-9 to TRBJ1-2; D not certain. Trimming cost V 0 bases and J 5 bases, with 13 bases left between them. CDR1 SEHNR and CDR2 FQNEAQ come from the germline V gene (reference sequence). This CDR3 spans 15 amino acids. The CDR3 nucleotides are TGTGCCAGCAGCTTAGCTTTTGCAGCGGGTTATGGCTACACCTTC. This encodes CASSLAFAAGYGYTF. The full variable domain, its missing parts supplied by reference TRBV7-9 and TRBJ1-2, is DTGVSQNPRHKITKRGQNVTFRCDPISEHNRLYWYRQTLGQGPEFLTYFQNEAQLEKSRLLSDRFSAERPKGSFSTLEIQRTEQGDSAMYLCASSLAFAAGYGYTFGSGTRLTVV.

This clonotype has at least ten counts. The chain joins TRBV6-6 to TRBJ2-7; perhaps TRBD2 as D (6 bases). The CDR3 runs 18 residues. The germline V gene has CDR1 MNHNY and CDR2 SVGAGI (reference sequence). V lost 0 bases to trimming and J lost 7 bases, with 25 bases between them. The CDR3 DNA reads TGTGCCAGCAGTTACTCGATTAGTGGCGGGGCGGGACCGGGTGAGCAGTACTTC. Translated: CASSYSISGGAGPGEQYF.

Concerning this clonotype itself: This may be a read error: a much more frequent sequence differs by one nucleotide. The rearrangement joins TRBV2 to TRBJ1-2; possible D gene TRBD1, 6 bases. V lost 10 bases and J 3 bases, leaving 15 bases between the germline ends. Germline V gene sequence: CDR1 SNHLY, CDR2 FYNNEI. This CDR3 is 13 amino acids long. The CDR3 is CATAGASDYGYTF. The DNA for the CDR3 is TGTGCCACGGCAGGGGCGAGCGACTATGGCTACACCTTC.